This TCR beta chain was recorded in a study of T cells in Graves' hyperthyroidism and ophthalmopathy. This clonotype was found a few times. Patients with uncontrolled infections, other autoimmune diseases, pregnancy or lactation were excluded. The diagnostic basis comprised clinical symptoms, serum thyroxine and TRAb, thyroid ultrasound and orbital computed tomography. Regions amplified from RNA transcripts were the TCR beta CDR3 regions. When the TCR CDR3 underwent first-round RT-PCR, the HTBI primer set was used. TCRdb reprocessed the multiplex PCR reads with MiXCR, giving one entry per CDR3 protein. The sample yields 450,000 to 500,000 distinct CDR3 sequences, about 22% seen once. This CDR3 spans 20 amino acids. Germline assignment: CDR1 MNHEY and CDR2 SVGEGT. V lost 3 bases, J lost 7 bases, and 31 bases lay in between.

This receptor was obtained from a woman aged 65 to 85 with Graves' ophthalmopathy. V and J are TRBV6-2 or TRBV6-3 and TRBJ2-1; D assignment may be TRBD1 or TRBD2 (6 bases each). Material for sequencing was blood. The CDR3 nucleotides are TGTGCCAGCAGTTATGAGTATTACAGGGTGGAGGGACTGGAGGGGAATGAGCAGTTCTTC. Protein: CASSYEYYRVEGLEGNEQFF.